This T cell receptor beta chain was observed in a study of cytotoxic CD8 clonotypes in ibrutinib-treated CLL. Across the whole study: Outcomes included approximately 24 partial and 2 complete responses; after median roughly 70 months, approximately 14 stayed remitted and around 12 progressed.

V shed 6 bases and J 2 bases; nucleotides not matched to a gene: 7. The CDR3 runs 15 residues. Germline CDR1 and CDR2: MNHNY and SVGAGI (reference sequence). Assay used: immunoSEQ multiplex PCR; TCRdb lists only in-frame clones, some missing. The sample yields some 200,000 clones, roughly 72% seen once. Source: PBMCs, taken after 24 months of ibrutinib treatment. The source of this sequence is a human donor with chronic lymphocytic leukemia. The chain links TRBV6-6 to TRBJ1-2; 9 nucleotides agree with TRBD1. The CDR3 reads CASRLQGAVNYGYTF. Here the CDR3 DNA reads TGTGCCAGCAGACTACAGGGGGCCGTAAACTATGGCTACACCTTC.